This T cell receptor beta chain was profiled in a study of PD-1 blockade in classical Hodgkin lymphoma. General study points: Relapsed/refractory patients reportedly had the lowest baseline TCR diversity, below newly diagnosed patients, who were below healthy donors. CD4+ TCR diversity, unlike CD8+, rose significantly by C4D1. Patients newly diagnosed and complete responders had comparable baseline diversity. Why repertoires differed is undefined; disease activity or prior therapy possibly contributed.

This clone was counted once. What it binds is unknown. Here immunoSEQ multiplex PCR was the method, and the copy in TCRdb shows in-frame clones only, minus some. This sample carries tens of thousands of clones, more than 80% of them seen once, and the ten largest clones take about 7.8%. Looked up from germline, CDR1 is SGHTA and CDR2 is FQGNSA. The V and J ends lost 3 bases and 6 bases, in that order; junction bases with no gene match: 8. The CDR3 spans 16 residues. Each and every patient relapsed after autologous stem cell transplantation, and patients got differing brentuximab vedotin exposure. The rearrangement links TRBV7-2 to TRBJ2-2; 9 bases align to TRBD1. The sample was peripheral blood mononuclear cells (PBMCs), taken before the second cycle of nivolumab. The source is a human donor with classical Hodgkin lymphoma. CDR3 bases: TGTGCCAGCAGCTTGGACGGACAGGGGTACGCCGGGGAGCTGTTTTTT. Translation: CASSLDGQGYAGELFF.